The rows below give T cell receptor beta chains drawn from one sample of a study of cytotoxic CD8 clonotypes in ibrutinib-treated CLL. The data were produced by immunoSEQ multiplex PCR, yet TCRdb's version contains in-frame clones alone and is incomplete. The table shows about 200,000 clones, with about four fifths occurring only once. The sequences come from PBMCs, collected after 12 months of ibrutinib treatment. The receptors derive from a human donor with chronic lymphocytic leukemia. Both conserved end residues are part of each CDR3. D genes are given only for firm matches. The size entry is marked missing in some rows and otherwise reads once, few, many or a size class.

V,J,size,D,DNA,CDR3
TRBV18,TRBJ1-1,NA,NA,TGTGCCAGCTCACCACTGGAGGTGTTGGACACTGAAGCTTTCTTT,CASSPLEVLDTEAFF
TRBV2,TRBJ2-5,NA,TRBD2,TGTGCCAGCAGAGAGCGGGAGCCTTTTGAGACCCAGTACTTC,CASREREPFETQYF
TRBV20-1,TRBJ1-2,once,TRBD1,TGCAGCGCGCGGGACAGGGGTGGCTACACCTTC,CSARDRGGYTF
TRBV4-2,TRBJ2-2,NA,TRBD2,TGTGCCAGCAGCCAAAGCAAAAGCGGGACCACCGGGGAGCTGTTTTTT,CASSQSKSGTTGELFF
TRBV7-8,TRBJ2-7,NA,NA,TGTGCCAGCAGCTTACGACGGATGACCTACGAGCAGTACTTC,CASSLRRMTYEQYF
TRBV6-5,TRBJ2-7,NA,NA,TGTGCCAGCACCACCACAGGGAGGACTACCTACGAGCAGTACTTC,CASTTTGRTTYEQYF
TRBV25-1,TRBJ1-2,NA,NA,TGTGCCAGCAGTGAAGGAAAAACAGGGTACGGCGACTATGGCTACACCTTC,CASSEGKTGYGDYGYTF
TRBV29-1,TRBJ2-7,few,TRBD1,TGCAGCGTTGCCGGGACAGGGGGTTACGAGCAGTACTTC,CSVAGTGGYEQYF
TRBV5-1,TRBJ2-5,NA,NA,TGCGCCAGCAGCCGAGCCTCAGGGCAGGGGGAGACCCAGTACTTC,CASSRASGQGETQYF
TRBV7-8,TRBJ1-1,NA,NA,TGTGCCAGCAGCTCGGGGGCAGAGTTGAACACTGAAGCTTTCTTT,CASSSGAELNTEAFF
TRBV10-1,TRBJ2-2,NA,TRBD1,TGCGCCAGCAGGGAACAGGGGTCCGGGGAGCTGTTTTTT,CASREQGSGELFF
TRBV18,TRBJ1-4,NA,TRBD1,TGTGCCAGCTCACTGAACTTTTTTCGCGGGACAGGGGATGAAAAACTGTTTTTT,CASSLNFFRGTGDEKLFF
TRBV7-9,TRBJ2-5,NA,NA,TGTGCCAGCAGCTTAACCCGGGGTGGGGGACAAGAGACCCAGTACTTC,CASSLTRGGGQETQYF
TRBV5-1,TRBJ1-1,NA,NA,TGCGCCAGCAGCATGCGACGGACGACCACTGAAGCTTTCTTT,CASSMRRTTTEAFF
TRBV5-1,TRBJ2-3,NA,TRBD2,TGCGCCAGCGAACGACTAGCGGGGGGGCCTGGAACAGATACGCAGTATTTT,CASERLAGGPGTDTQYF
TRBV4-1,TRBJ1-3,NA,NA,TGCGCCAGCAGCCAGGTACAGGGATGGAGGAACACCATATATTTT,CASSQVQGWRNTIYF
TRBV9,TRBJ2-7,NA,TRBD1,TGTGCCAGCAGCGTGGACAGGGATGGGTCCGAGCAGTACTTC,CASSVDRDGSEQYF
TRBV11-2,TRBJ2-7,NA,NA,TGTGCCAGCAGCTTAGATCGTGATCCTGGGCAGTACTTC,CASSLDRDPGQYF
TRBV28,TRBJ1-5,NA,NA,TGTGCCAGCAGATATCGGCCGTGGGGCAATCAGCCCCAGCATTTT,CASRYRPWGNQPQHF
TRBV27,TRBJ2-1,NA,NA,TGTGCCAGCCTTCCAAATGAGCAGTTCTTC,CASLPNEQFF
TRBV19,TRBJ1-4,NA,NA,TGTGCCAGTAGTATAGGGCACAAGGCTAATGAAAAACTGTTTTTT,CASSIGHKANEKLFF
TRBV28,TRBJ1-5,NA,TRBD1,TGTGCCAGCACCCAGGGGGCGGGACAGCCCCAGCATTTT,CASTQGAGQPQHF
TRBV11-2,TRBJ1-2,few,TRBD1,TGTGCCAGCAGCTTAGGCCCGGGACAGGGTTATGGCTACACCTTC,CASSLGPGQGYGYTF
TRBV30,TRBJ1-6,NA,NA,TGTGCCTCCAAGAGGGGTAGCTCCTATAATTCACCCCTCCACTTT,CASKRGSSYNSPLHF
TRBV5-6,TRBJ2-7,NA,TRBD1,TGTGCCAGCAGCTTGGCCGGGACAGCCAGCTCCTACGAGCAGTACTTC,CASSLAGTASSYEQYF
TRBV29-1,TRBJ1-1,NA,NA,TGCAGCGTGAGGGCCGGTATGAACACTGAAGCTTTCTTT,CSVRAGMNTEAFF
TRBV28,TRBJ1-1,NA,NA,TGTGCCAGCAGTTCTCACTGGGGTGAAGCTTTCTTT,CASSSHWGEAFF
TRBV10-3,TRBJ1-1,NA,NA,TGTGCCATCAGTGAGTCAAGGGACACTGAAGCTTTCTTT,CAISESRDTEAFF
TRBV2,TRBJ2-1,few,NA,TGTGCCAGCAGTATAGGATACAATGAGCAGTTCTTC,CASSIGYNEQFF
TRBV27,TRBJ1-2,NA,TRBD1,TGCGCCAGCAGCGGACAGGGAGGAGGCTACACCTTC,CASSGQGGGYTF
TRBV21-1,TRBJ2-1,NA,NA,TGTGCCAGCAGCACGACTCCCTCCTACAATGAGCAGTTCTTC,CASSTTPSYNEQFF
TRBV6-1,TRBJ2-7,NA,NA,TGTGCCAGCATTCTTCCCGACGGTAACTACGAGCAGTACTTC,CASILPDGNYEQYF
TRBV10-3,TRBJ1-2,NA,NA,TGTGCCATCGTGGACAGCTATAACTATGGCTACACCTTC,CAIVDSYNYGYTF
TRBV5-8,TRBJ2-3,NA,NA,TGTGCCAGCAGCTTACGTGGAATGAGAGGAGATACGCAGTATTTT,CASSLRGMRGDTQYF
TRBV4-1,TRBJ1-1,few,NA,TGCGCCAGCAGCCAAGACCCACTGAGTGAAGCTTTCTTT,CASSQDPLSEAFF
TRBV11-2,TRBJ2-7,NA,NA,TGTGCCAGCAGCTTAGTCGGGGCAAGCTACGAGCAGTACTTC,CASSLVGASYEQYF
TRBV7-3,TRBJ1-2,NA,TRBD1,TGTGCCAGCAGCTTAACGGGGACAGGGGGCTATGGCTACACCTTC,CASSLTGTGGYGYTF
TRBV9,TRBJ1-1,NA,NA,TGTGCCAGCAGCCCCCCGGTAGGTTTGAACACTGAAGCTTTCTTT,CASSPPVGLNTEAFF
TRBV30,TRBJ1-5,NA,NA,TGTGCCTGGAGTGAACAGGGAAATCAGCCCCAGCATTTT,CAWSEQGNQPQHF
TRBV18,TRBJ2-1,NA,TRBD2,TGTGCCAGCTCACCACCCGCTAGCGGGAGTGATGAGCAGTTCTTC,CASSPPASGSDEQFF
TRBV4-1,TRBJ2-1,NA,NA,TGCGCCAGCAGCCAAGGGTGGGTCTCGGGGCCTTACAATGAGCAGTTCTTC,CASSQGWVSGPYNEQFF
TRBV7-9,TRBJ2-2,NA,NA,TGTGCCAGCATTCCCGTACAAGGCACCGGGGAGCTGTTTTTT,CASIPVQGTGELFF
TRBV20-1,TRBJ2-7,NA,NA,TGCAGTGCTAGAGATCTTTACGAGCAGTACTTC,CSARDLYEQYF
TRBV7-2,TRBJ1-5,few,NA,TGTGCCAGCAGCAAGGGCCCCGGTGGCAATCAGCCCCAGCATTTT,CASSKGPGGNQPQHF
TRBV9,TRBJ2-1,NA,NA,TGTGCCAGCAGCGGCACCGGAATCTCCTACAATGAGCAGTTCTTC,CASSGTGISYNEQFF
TRBV11-2,TRBJ1-1,NA,NA,TGTGCCAGCAGCTTAGGAAGTACCACTGAAGCTTTCTTT,CASSLGSTTEAFF
TRBV29-1,TRBJ2-1,NA,TRBD2,TGCAGCGTTGAGGACCCTAGCGGTCTAGGATATGAGCAGTTCTTC,CSVEDPSGLGYEQFF
TRBV7-2,TRBJ2-1,NA,NA,TGTGCCAGCAGCTTAGCGAGGTTAGACCACAATGAGCAGTTCTTC,CASSLARLDHNEQFF
TRBV19,TRBJ2-2,NA,NA,TGTGCCAGTAACCTGAACACCGGGGAGCTGTTTTTT,CASNLNTGELFF
TRBV6-1,TRBJ2-1,NA,TRBD2,TGTGCCAGCAGTGAGGTCAGTCCGGGGGGGGCGCGGAATGAGCAGTTCTTC,CASSEVSPGGARNEQFF
TRBV5-1,TRBJ1-3,NA,NA,TGCGCCAGCAGCTTCCAAGGGTTGGGATCTGGAAACACCATATATTTT,CASSFQGLGSGNTIYF
TRBV11-2,TRBJ2-2,NA,TRBD2,TGTGCCAGCAGCCCTATACTAGCGGGTATGGGGGAGCTGTTTTTT,CASSPILAGMGELFF
TRBV10-2,TRBJ2-7,NA,NA,TGCGCCAGCAGTGAGTTGGGCTACGAGCAGTACTTC,CASSELGYEQYF
TRBV11-2,TRBJ2-5,NA,TRBD2,TGTGCCAGCAGCGACATACTAGCGAGGCGAGAGACCCAGTACTTC,CASSDILARRETQYF